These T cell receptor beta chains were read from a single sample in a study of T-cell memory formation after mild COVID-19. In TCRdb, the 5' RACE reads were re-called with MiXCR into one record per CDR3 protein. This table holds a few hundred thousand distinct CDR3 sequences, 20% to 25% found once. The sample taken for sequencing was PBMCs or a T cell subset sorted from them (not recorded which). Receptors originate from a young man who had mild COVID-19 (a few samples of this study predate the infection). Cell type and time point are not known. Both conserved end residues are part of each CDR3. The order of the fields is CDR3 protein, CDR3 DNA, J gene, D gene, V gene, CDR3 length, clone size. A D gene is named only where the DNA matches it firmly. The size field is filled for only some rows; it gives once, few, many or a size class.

CDR3aa: CASSQHFRVGYQPQHF
CDR3nt: TGTGCCAGCAGCCAACATTTTCGGGTGGGGTATCAGCCCCAGCATTTT
j_gene: TRBJ1-5
d_gene: NA
v_gene: TRBV3-1
len: 16
abundance: few

CDR3aa: CASSQASGGADTQYF
CDR3nt: TGCGCCAGCAGCCAAGCTAGCGGGGGTGCAGATACGCAGTATTTT
j_gene: TRBJ2-3
d_gene: TRBD2
v_gene: TRBV4-1
len: 15
abundance: NA

CDR3aa: CASSLDPDGGNTIYF
CDR3nt: TGTGCCAGCAGCTTAGACCCCGACGGAGGAAACACCATATATTTT
j_gene: TRBJ1-3
d_gene: NA
v_gene: TRBV11-1
len: 15
abundance: NA

CDR3aa: CASSAGQGRTDTQYF
CDR3nt: TGTGCCAGCAGTGCTGGACAGGGTAGAACAGATACGCAGTATTTT
j_gene: TRBJ2-3
d_gene: TRBD1
v_gene: TRBV27
len: 15
abundance: NA

CDR3aa: CASSPGTSYEQYF
CDR3nt: TGTGCCAGCTCACCTGGGACATCCTACGAGCAGTACTTC
j_gene: TRBJ2-7
d_gene: NA
v_gene: TRBV18
len: 13
abundance: NA

CDR3aa: CASSQDRAGGHNEQFF
CDR3nt: TGCGCCAGCAGCCAAGATAGGGCGGGGGGGCACAATGAGCAGTTCTTC
j_gene: TRBJ2-1
d_gene: TRBD2
v_gene: TRBV4-3
len: 16
abundance: many

CDR3aa: CASSSAGEWVNQPQHF
CDR3nt: TGTGCCAGCAGCTCCGCAGGGGAATGGGTCAATCAGCCCCAGCATTTT
j_gene: TRBJ1-5
d_gene: NA
v_gene: TRBV5-6
len: 16
abundance: NA

CDR3aa: CASSLLAGAIYEQYF
CDR3nt: TGCGCCAGCAGCCTCCTAGCGGGGGCCATCTACGAGCAGTACTTC
j_gene: TRBJ2-7
d_gene: TRBD2
v_gene: TRBV4-3
len: 15
abundance: few

CDR3aa: CASSPTPKDGETEAFF
CDR3nt: TGTGCCAGCAGCCCCACTCCAAAGGACGGGGAGACTGAAGCTTTCTTT
j_gene: TRBJ1-1
d_gene: NA
v_gene: TRBV7-9
len: 16
abundance: NA

CDR3aa: CASSLSSSAGELFF
CDR3nt: TGTGCCAGCAGTTTATCGAGTTCAGCCGGGGAGCTGTTTTTT
j_gene: TRBJ2-2
d_gene: NA
v_gene: TRBV27
len: 14
abundance: NA

CDR3aa: CASGQNYGYTF
CDR3nt: TGTGCCAGCGGGCAGAACTATGGCTACACCTTC
j_gene: TRBJ1-2
d_gene: NA
v_gene: TRBV11-2
len: 11
abundance: few

CDR3aa: CASSYSENPRTDTQYF
CDR3nt: TGTGCCAGCAGTTACTCCGAGAACCCCCGCACAGATACGCAGTATTTT
j_gene: TRBJ2-3
d_gene: NA
v_gene: TRBV6-2/TRBV6-3
len: 16
abundance: NA

CDR3aa: CAIRTDSYEQYF
CDR3nt: TGTGCAATCCGGACAGATTCCTACGAGCAGTACTTC
j_gene: TRBJ2-7
d_gene: NA
v_gene: TRBV2
len: 12
abundance: few

CDR3aa: CASSFRSEETQYF
CDR3nt: TGTGCCAGCAGCTTTAGGTCGGAGGAGACCCAGTACTTC
j_gene: TRBJ2-5
d_gene: NA
v_gene: TRBV5-4
len: 13
abundance: NA

CDR3aa: CSVTGTGAFF
CDR3nt: TGCAGCGTTACCGGGACAGGGGCTTTCTTT
j_gene: TRBJ1-1
d_gene: TRBD1
v_gene: TRBV29-1
len: 10
abundance: NA

CDR3aa: CASSYSRGGAYEQFF
CDR3nt: TGTGCCAGCAGTTACTCTCGCGGGGGGGCCTACGAGCAGTTCTTC
j_gene: TRBJ2-1
d_gene: TRBD2
v_gene: TRBV6-5
len: 15
abundance: few

CDR3aa: CASTDGEGQGAGYTF
CDR3nt: TGTGCCAGCACCGACGGCGAGGGACAGGGGGCTGGCTACACCTTC
j_gene: TRBJ1-2
d_gene: TRBD1
v_gene: TRBV7-9
len: 15
abundance: NA

CDR3aa: CASSPRGGTEAFF
CDR3nt: TGCGCCAGCAGTCCTCGGGGAGGGACTGAAGCTTTCTTT
j_gene: TRBJ1-1
d_gene: NA
v_gene: TRBV5-1
len: 13
abundance: few

CDR3aa: CASSSMWGVTDTQYF
CDR3nt: TGTGCCAGCAGTTCGATGTGGGGGGTCACAGATACGCAGTATTTT
j_gene: TRBJ2-3
d_gene: NA
v_gene: TRBV7-2
len: 15
abundance: NA

CDR3aa: CASSPQQETQYF
CDR3nt: TGTGCCAGCAGCCCTCAGCAAGAGACCCAGTACTTC
j_gene: TRBJ2-5
d_gene: NA
v_gene: TRBV7-2
len: 12
abundance: NA

CDR3aa: CASSQEMHGLGPLHF
CDR3nt: TGCGCCAGCAGCCAAGAGATGCACGGGCTGGGACCCCTCCACTTT
j_gene: TRBJ1-6
d_gene: NA
v_gene: TRBV4-1
len: 15
abundance: NA

CDR3aa: CASSSQGAQDTQYF
CDR3nt: TGTGCCAGCAGCTCACAGGGGGCGCAAGATACGCAGTATTTT
j_gene: TRBJ2-3
d_gene: TRBD1
v_gene: TRBV7-3
len: 14
abundance: NA

CDR3aa: CASSGGAEKLFF
CDR3nt: TGCGCCAGCAGTGGAGGGGCGGAAAAACTGTTTTTT
j_gene: TRBJ1-4
d_gene: NA
v_gene: TRBV10-2
len: 12
abundance: once

CDR3aa: CASSSQGMGTEAFF
CDR3nt: TGCGCCAGCAGCTCACAGGGGATGGGCACTGAAGCTTTCTTT
j_gene: TRBJ1-1
d_gene: TRBD1
v_gene: TRBV5-1
len: 14
abundance: many

CDR3aa: CASSVRLTSEGPEFF
CDR3nt: TGTGCCAGCAGCGTACGCCTGACTAGCGAGGGTCCGGAGTTCTTC
j_gene: TRBJ2-1
d_gene: TRBD2
v_gene: TRBV9
len: 15
abundance: few

CDR3aa: CASIRDRQETQYF
CDR3nt: TGCGCCAGCATCCGGGACAGACAAGAGACCCAGTACTTC
j_gene: TRBJ2-5
d_gene: TRBD1
v_gene: TRBV5-1
len: 13
abundance: few

CDR3aa: CASEGLAGGNEQFF
CDR3nt: TGTGCCAGTGAGGGACTAGCGGGGGGGAATGAGCAGTTCTTC
j_gene: TRBJ2-1
d_gene: TRBD2
v_gene: TRBV19
len: 14
abundance: once

CDR3aa: CASSQDPNTGELFF
CDR3nt: TGTGCCAGCAGCCAAGACCCAAACACCGGGGAGCTGTTTTTT
j_gene: TRBJ2-2
d_gene: NA
v_gene: TRBV3-1
len: 14
abundance: many

CDR3aa: CASSQDMSTGANYGYTF
CDR3nt: TGCGCCAGCAGCCAAGATATGAGCACGGGAGCGAACTATGGCTACACCTTC
j_gene: TRBJ1-2
d_gene: NA
v_gene: TRBV4-1
len: 17
abundance: few

CDR3aa: CASSADRAGNSPLHF
CDR3nt: TGTGCCAGCAGCGCGGACAGGGCGGGTAATTCACCCCTCCACTTT
j_gene: TRBJ1-6
d_gene: TRBD1
v_gene: TRBV7-3
len: 15
abundance: NA

CDR3aa: CATSDLYGRQYF
CDR3nt: TGTGCCACCAGTGATTTGTACGGAAGGCAGTACTTC
j_gene: TRBJ2-7
d_gene: NA
v_gene: TRBV24-1
len: 12
abundance: NA

CDR3aa: CASTILGGGRSTQYF
CDR3nt: TGTGCCAGCACCATTTTGGGAGGGGGCAGAAGTACGCAGTATTTT
j_gene: TRBJ2-3
d_gene: NA
v_gene: TRBV28
len: 15
abundance: NA

CDR3aa: CATGVPLAGENNEQFF
CDR3nt: TGTGCCACCGGGGTTCCACTAGCGGGGGAGAACAATGAGCAGTTCTTC
j_gene: TRBJ2-1
d_gene: TRBD2
v_gene: TRBV15
len: 16
abundance: few

CDR3aa: CATGLAGGNEQFF
CDR3nt: TGTGCCACCGGACTAGCGGGGGGCAATGAGCAGTTCTTC
j_gene: TRBJ2-1
d_gene: TRBD2
v_gene: TRBV12-3/TRBV12-4
len: 13
abundance: few

CDR3aa: CASSIVLRGNQPQHF
CDR3nt: TGTGCCAGTAGTATAGTACTTCGGGGAAATCAGCCCCAGCATTTT
j_gene: TRBJ1-5
d_gene: NA
v_gene: TRBV19
len: 15
abundance: NA

CDR3aa: CASSKGTSGGQETQYF
CDR3nt: TGTGCCAGCAGCAAAGGGACTAGCGGGGGCCAAGAGACCCAGTACTTC
j_gene: TRBJ2-5
d_gene: TRBD2
v_gene: TRBV7-2
len: 16
abundance: few

CDR3aa: CASSPTGAGGKTQYF
CDR3nt: TGTGCCAGCAGCCCTACAGGGGCGGGGGGGAAGACCCAGTACTTC
j_gene: TRBJ2-5
d_gene: TRBD2
v_gene: TRBV5-4
len: 15
abundance: NA

CDR3aa: CASSPERGTGELFF
CDR3nt: TGTGCCAGCAGCCCCGAAAGGGGCACCGGGGAGCTGTTTTTT
j_gene: TRBJ2-2
d_gene: NA
v_gene: TRBV11-3
len: 14
abundance: NA

CDR3aa: CASSLVLPPPFGTDTQYF
CDR3nt: TGCGCCAGCAGCTTGGTCCTCCCACCCCCTTTTGGCACAGATACGCAGTATTTT
j_gene: TRBJ2-3
d_gene: NA
v_gene: TRBV5-1
len: 18
abundance: NA

CDR3aa: CASRSGTVNEKLFF
CDR3nt: TGCGCCAGCAGATCGGGGACGGTGAATGAAAAACTGTTTTTT
j_gene: TRBJ1-4
d_gene: NA
v_gene: TRBV5-1
len: 14
abundance: few

CDR3aa: CASSFLNLNQPQHF
CDR3nt: TGTGCCAGCAGCTTCCTGAACCTCAATCAGCCCCAGCATTTT
j_gene: TRBJ1-5
d_gene: NA
v_gene: TRBV12-3/TRBV12-4
len: 14
abundance: once

CDR3aa: CATSPDRAGANVLTF
CDR3nt: TGTGCCACCAGCCCTGACAGGGCTGGGGCCAACGTCCTGACTTTC
j_gene: TRBJ2-6
d_gene: TRBD1
v_gene: TRBV15
len: 15
abundance: NA

CDR3aa: CASSLGEGKNTEAFF
CDR3nt: TGTGCCAGCAGCTTGGGGGAAGGTAAGAACACTGAAGCTTTCTTT
j_gene: TRBJ1-1
d_gene: NA
v_gene: TRBV11-3
len: 15
abundance: NA

CDR3aa: CASTQLAVGQYTGELFF
CDR3nt: TGTGCCAGCACCCAATTGGCGGTAGGACAGTACACCGGGGAGCTGTTTTTT
j_gene: TRBJ2-2
d_gene: NA
v_gene: TRBV7-8
len: 17
abundance: few

CDR3aa: CASSVIPGFDGELFF
CDR3nt: TGTGCCAGCAGCGTAATTCCGGGGTTCGACGGGGAGCTGTTTTTT
j_gene: TRBJ2-2
d_gene: NA
v_gene: TRBV9
len: 15
abundance: few

CDR3aa: CASSRQSRDRGYGYTF
CDR3nt: TGTGCCAGCAGCCGACAATCCCGGGACAGAGGCTATGGCTACACCTTC
j_gene: TRBJ1-2
d_gene: TRBD1
v_gene: TRBV7-2
len: 16
abundance: few

CDR3aa: CASSPAGGLFNSPLHF
CDR3nt: TGTGCCAGCAGCCCCGCGGGGGGGCTTTTCAATTCACCCCTCCACTTT
j_gene: TRBJ1-6
d_gene: NA
v_gene: TRBV5-8
len: 16
abundance: NA

CDR3aa: CASSFGGAPETQYF
CDR3nt: TGTGCCAGCAGCTTCGGGGGGGCCCCTGAGACCCAGTACTTC
j_gene: TRBJ2-5
d_gene: TRBD2
v_gene: TRBV7-2
len: 14
abundance: many

CDR3aa: CSARVLGTQETQYF
CDR3nt: TGCAGTGCTAGAGTACTAGGGACCCAAGAGACCCAGTACTTC
j_gene: TRBJ2-5
d_gene: NA
v_gene: TRBV20-1
len: 14
abundance: few

CDR3aa: CASSSFGTPNEQFF
CDR3nt: TGTGCCAGCAGCTCTTTCGGGACTCCCAATGAGCAGTTCTTC
j_gene: TRBJ2-1
d_gene: NA
v_gene: TRBV7-2
len: 14
abundance: NA

CDR3aa: CAISGPGTGNTIYF
CDR3nt: TGTGCCATCAGTGGTCCGGGGACTGGAAACACCATATATTTT
j_gene: TRBJ1-3
d_gene: NA
v_gene: TRBV10-3
len: 14
abundance: NA

CDR3aa: CSARDENRVELFF
CDR3nt: TGCAGTGCTAGAGATGAGAATCGGGTGGAACTGTTTTTT
j_gene: TRBJ1-4
d_gene: NA
v_gene: TRBV20-1
len: 13
abundance: NA

CDR3aa: CASSSGLAVFQETQYF
CDR3nt: TGTGCCAGCAGCAGCGGACTAGCGGTATTCCAAGAGACCCAGTACTTC
j_gene: TRBJ2-5
d_gene: TRBD2
v_gene: TRBV6-5
len: 16
abundance: NA